The clone carrying this T cell receptor beta chain has only one observation. The data originate from a study of blood T cell repertoires in COVID-19. Background on the study: Samples came from the United States, Italy and Spain, spanning acute and convalescent COVID-19. T cells, B-cell-depleted T cells, or PBMCs provided the cDNA or gDNA that served as material.

Generated by immunoSEQ multiplex PCR, the TCRdb table keeps only in-frame clones and is missing some. Of under 50,000 clones listed, nearly 90% are singletons. The clonotype originates from a man between 60 and 70 years old with COVID-19, enrolled during active disease. Sequencing input: peripheral blood.

In DNA, the CDR3 is TGTGCCAGCAGCCAAGGTCTTAGCGGAAGAGGCGAGCAGTACTTC. Translated: CASSQGLSGRGEQYF. This chain connects TRBV4-2 to TRBJ2-7; D perhaps matches TRBD2 (6 bases). CDR3 size: 15 residues. V was clipped by 1 base and J by 6 bases, with 16 bases between them. The germline gives CDR1 LGHNA, CDR2 YNFKEQ.